This T cell receptor (beta chain) emerged from a study of breast tumors, draining lymph nodes, adjacent tissues. With 2 bases removed from V and 1 base from J, the gap between germline ends came to 12 bases. The germline V gene encodes CDR1 SGHKS and CDR2 YYEKEE (reference sequence). This CDR3 has 15 residues. Study results and caveats: Luminal-like breast cancer showed significantly higher tumor–nontumor repertoire similarity than basal-like. Findings are consistent with lymph node origin and intratumoral expansion of most tumor T cells. Tumors had less TCR diversity than lymph nodes, more than nontumor tissue. Data only fit, rather than demonstrated, lymph node origin of most tumor T cells.

One entry per CDR3 protein, called by TCRdb with MiXCR from the multiplex PCR reads. The sample lists about 24,000 distinct CDR3 sequences, 60% to 75% occurring once. This clonotype was observed a single time. Its antigen is not known. Sequenced material: tumor-adjacent breast tissue. The gene calls are TRBV5-5 and TRBJ2-5; D is unresolved. The clonotype comes from a female donor with breast cancer. Some clones in this sample may be carry-over from other donors' samples. The CDR3: CASSLVISSQETQYF. The CDR3 nucleotides are TGTGCCAGCAGCTTAGTCATTTCATCCCAAGAGACCCAGTACTTC.